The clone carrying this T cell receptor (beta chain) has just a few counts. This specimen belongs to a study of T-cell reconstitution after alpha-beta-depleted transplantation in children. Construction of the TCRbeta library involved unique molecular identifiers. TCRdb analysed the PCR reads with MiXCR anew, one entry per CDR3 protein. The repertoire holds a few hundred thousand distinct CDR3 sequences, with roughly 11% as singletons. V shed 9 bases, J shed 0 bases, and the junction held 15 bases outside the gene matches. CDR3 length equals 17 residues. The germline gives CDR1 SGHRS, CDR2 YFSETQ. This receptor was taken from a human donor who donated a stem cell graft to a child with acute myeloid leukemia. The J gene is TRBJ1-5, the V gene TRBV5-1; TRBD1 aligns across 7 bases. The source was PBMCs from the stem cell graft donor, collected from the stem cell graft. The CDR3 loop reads CANPHPGQQYSNQPQHF. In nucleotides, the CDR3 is TGCGCCAACCCACATCCGGGACAGCAATATAGCAATCAGCCCCAGCATTTT.